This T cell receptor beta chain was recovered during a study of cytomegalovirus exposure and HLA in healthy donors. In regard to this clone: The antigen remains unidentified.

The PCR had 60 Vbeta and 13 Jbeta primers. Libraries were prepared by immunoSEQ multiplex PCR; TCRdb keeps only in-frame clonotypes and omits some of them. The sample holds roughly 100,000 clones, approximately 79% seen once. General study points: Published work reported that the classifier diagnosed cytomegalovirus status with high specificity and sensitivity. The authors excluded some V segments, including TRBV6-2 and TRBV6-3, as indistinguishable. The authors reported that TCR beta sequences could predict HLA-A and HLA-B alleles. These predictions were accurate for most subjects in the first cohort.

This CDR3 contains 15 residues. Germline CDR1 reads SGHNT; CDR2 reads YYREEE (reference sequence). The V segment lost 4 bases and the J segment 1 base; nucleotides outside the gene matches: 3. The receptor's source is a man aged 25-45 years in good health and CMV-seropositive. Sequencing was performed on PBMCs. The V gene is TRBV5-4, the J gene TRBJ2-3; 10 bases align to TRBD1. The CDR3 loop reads CASSRGTGGTDTQYF. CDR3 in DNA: TGTGCCAGCAGCCGCGGGACAGGGGGCACAGATACGCAGTATTTT. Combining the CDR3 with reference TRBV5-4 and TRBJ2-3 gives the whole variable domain ETGVTQSPTHLIKTRGQQVTLRCSSQSGHNTVSWYQQALGQGPQFIFQYYREEENGRGNFPPRFSGLQFPNYSSELNVNALELDDSALYLCASSRGTGGTDTQYFGPGTRLTVL.